This TCR beta chain emerged from a study of blood T cell repertoires in COVID-19. Turning to the study itself: Both acute and convalescent COVID-19 samples were obtained from the United States, Italy and Spain. Sources were T cells, B-cell-depleted T cells, or PBMCs; the material itself was cDNA or gDNA.

The CDR3 runs 14 residues. J lost 7 bases, V lost 0 bases, and 3 bases had no gene match. CDR1 is PRHDT, CDR2 FYEKMQ, per germline (reference sequence). Per the original data handling: Amplifying reference gene primers gave estimates of nucleated cell counts. The repertoire was sequenced with immunoSEQ multiplex PCR; TCRdb's copy has only in-frame clones and lacks some. V and J calls and clone size are those listed in that table; D and trimming were worked out from the DNA. This sample has approximately 210,000 clones, with approximately 78% found just once. This sequence joins TRBV13 and TRBJ2-3; 8 positions match TRBD1. The sequencing sample was made of peripheral blood. The source is a woman aged 35 to 49 with acute or convalescent COVID-19. The CDR3 is CASSLGGQANTQYF. The CDR3 DNA follows: TGTGCCAGCAGCTTAGGGGGACAGGCTAATACGCAGTATTTT.